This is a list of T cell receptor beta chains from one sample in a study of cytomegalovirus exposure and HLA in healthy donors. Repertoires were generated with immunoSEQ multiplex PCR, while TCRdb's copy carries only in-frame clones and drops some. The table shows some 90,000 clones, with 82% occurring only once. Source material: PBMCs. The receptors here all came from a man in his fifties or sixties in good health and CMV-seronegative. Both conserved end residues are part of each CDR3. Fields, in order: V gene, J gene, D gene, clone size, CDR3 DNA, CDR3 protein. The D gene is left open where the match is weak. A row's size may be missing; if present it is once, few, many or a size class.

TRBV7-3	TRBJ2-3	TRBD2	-	TGTGCCAGCAGCTCCCGGACTAGCGGGAGAGGGTCAGATACGCAGTATTTT	CASSSRTSGRGSDTQYF
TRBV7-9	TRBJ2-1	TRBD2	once	TGTGCCAGCAGAGCGGGAGGGCCCTACAATGAGCAGTTCTTC	CASRAGGPYNEQFF
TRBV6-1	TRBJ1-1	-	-	TGTGCCAGCAGTGAAAGGGGTTTGAACACTGAAGCTTTCTTT	CASSERGLNTEAFF
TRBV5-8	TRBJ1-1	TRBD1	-	TGTGCCAGCAGCTTGGATCAGGGGGCTGACACTGAAGCTTTCTTT	CASSLDQGADTEAFF
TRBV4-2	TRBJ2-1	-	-	TGTGCCAGCAGCCAAGGGCTAGCGAACTACAATGAGCAGTTCTTC	CASSQGLANYNEQFF
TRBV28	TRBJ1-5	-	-	TGTGCCAGCAGGCCAGAGGGGCGGGGGGACAATCAGCCCCAGCATTTT	CASRPEGRGDNQPQHF
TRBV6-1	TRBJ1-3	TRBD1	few	TGTGCCAGCAGTGGGGGGACAGGGTCTACTGGAAACACCATATATTTT	CASSGGTGSTGNTIYF
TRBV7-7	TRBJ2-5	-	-	TGTGCTAGCAGCTTAGGCTCTGGGGCAGGCAAGTGGGAGACCCAGTACTTC	CASSLGSGAGKWETQYF
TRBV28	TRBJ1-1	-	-	TGTGCCAGCAGACCATGGACAGCTGAGAACACTGAAGCTTTCTTT	CASRPWTAENTEAFF
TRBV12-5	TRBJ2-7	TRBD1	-	TGTGCTAGTGGTTTCGGGACAGGGAGTGAGCAGTACTTC	CASGFGTGSEQYF
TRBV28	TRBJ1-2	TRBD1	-	TGTGCCAGCAGTGTTCCCGGGACAGGAACTAACTATGGCTACACCTTC	CASSVPGTGTNYGYTF
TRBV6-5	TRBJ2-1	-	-	TGTGCCAGCAGTGCGGGTCCCCCCTCCTACAATGAGCAGTTCTTC	CASSAGPPSYNEQFF
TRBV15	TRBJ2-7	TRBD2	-	TGTGCCACCCGAAGCGGGATGGGGTCCTACGAGCAGTACTTC	CATRSGMGSYEQYF
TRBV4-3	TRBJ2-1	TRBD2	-	TGCGCCAGCAGCCAAGATAACGGGGGGGCGCGAAAAAATGAGCAGTTCTTC	CASSQDNGGARKNEQFF
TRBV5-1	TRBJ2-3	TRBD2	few	TGCGCCAGCAGCTTAGGACTAGCGGGAGACCCCAGAGATACGCAGTATTTT	CASSLGLAGDPRDTQYF
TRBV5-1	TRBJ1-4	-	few	TGCGCCAGCAGCTCCTCGGGTCCCGGGTACGGTGAAAAACTGTTTTTT	CASSSSGPGYGEKLFF
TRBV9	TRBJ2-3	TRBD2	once	TGTGCCAGCAGCGCCGGGACTACTAGCACAGATACGCAGTATTTT	CASSAGTTSTDTQYF
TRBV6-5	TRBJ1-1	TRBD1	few	TGTGCCAGCAGTTCGACAGGGTACGACACTGAAGCTTTCTTT	CASSSTGYDTEAFF
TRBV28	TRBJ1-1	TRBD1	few	TGTGCCAGCAGTTTAATCGGGACAGGGTCGGTTGAAGCTTTCTTT	CASSLIGTGSVEAFF
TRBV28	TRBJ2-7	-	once	TGTGCCAGCAGTTTTCGGGGCTACGAGCAGTACTTC	CASSFRGYEQYF
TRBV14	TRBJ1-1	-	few	TGTGCCAGCAGCCAAAATTACATGAACACTGAAGCTTTCTTT	CASSQNYMNTEAFF
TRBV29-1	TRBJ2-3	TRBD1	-	TGCAGCGTAAACAGGGGGCAAGATACGCAGTATTTT	CSVNRGQDTQYF
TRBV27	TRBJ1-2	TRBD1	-	TGTGCCAGCAGTCCGGGACAGGGCAGCGGCTACACCTTC	CASSPGQGSGYTF
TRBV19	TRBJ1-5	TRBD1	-	TGTGCCAGTATGACAGGGGCCTACCCCGGGCCCCAGCATTTT	CASMTGAYPGPQHF
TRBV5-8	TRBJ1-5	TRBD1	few	TGTGCCAGCAGCGCTGACCCAGGGGGCGGTCAGCCCCAGCATTTT	CASSADPGGGQPQHF
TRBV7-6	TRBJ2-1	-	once	TGTGCCAGCAGCTTAAACAGAGCCTACAATGAGCAGTTCTTC	CASSLNRAYNEQFF
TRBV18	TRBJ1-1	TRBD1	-	TGTGCCAGCTCTCCGGGACAGACCAACACTGAAGCTTTCTTT	CASSPGQTNTEAFF
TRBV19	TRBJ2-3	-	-	TGTGCCAGTAGTATTGAAGGCAACCGGGGCACAGATACGCAGTATTTT	CASSIEGNRGTDTQYF
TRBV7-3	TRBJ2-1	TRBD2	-	TGTGCCAGCAGCTTGTCCTTGGGACTAGTGTCCAATGAGCAGTTCTTC	CASSLSLGLVSNEQFF
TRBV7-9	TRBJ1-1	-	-	TGTGCCAGCAGCCTCGAGGGGGGGCCTGAAGCTTTCTTT	CASSLEGGPEAFF
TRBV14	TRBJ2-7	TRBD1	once	TGTGCCAGCAGCGGACAGGGATACGAGCAGTACTTC	CASSGQGYEQYF
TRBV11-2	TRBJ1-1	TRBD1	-	TGTGCCAGCAGCTTAGACGACAGGGGCCCTACCTCCAACACTGAAGCTTTCTTT	CASSLDDRGPTSNTEAFF
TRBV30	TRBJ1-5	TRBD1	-	TGTGCCTGGAGCTCACAGGGGGGCGGCAATCAGCCCCAGCATTTT	CAWSSQGGGNQPQHF
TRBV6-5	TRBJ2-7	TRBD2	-	TGTGCCAGCAGTCCAGGACTAGCGGGAGTGGAGCAGTACTTC	CASSPGLAGVEQYF
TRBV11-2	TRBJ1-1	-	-	TGTGCCAGCAGCCCCGGCAGGGACACTGAAGCTTTCTTT	CASSPGRDTEAFF